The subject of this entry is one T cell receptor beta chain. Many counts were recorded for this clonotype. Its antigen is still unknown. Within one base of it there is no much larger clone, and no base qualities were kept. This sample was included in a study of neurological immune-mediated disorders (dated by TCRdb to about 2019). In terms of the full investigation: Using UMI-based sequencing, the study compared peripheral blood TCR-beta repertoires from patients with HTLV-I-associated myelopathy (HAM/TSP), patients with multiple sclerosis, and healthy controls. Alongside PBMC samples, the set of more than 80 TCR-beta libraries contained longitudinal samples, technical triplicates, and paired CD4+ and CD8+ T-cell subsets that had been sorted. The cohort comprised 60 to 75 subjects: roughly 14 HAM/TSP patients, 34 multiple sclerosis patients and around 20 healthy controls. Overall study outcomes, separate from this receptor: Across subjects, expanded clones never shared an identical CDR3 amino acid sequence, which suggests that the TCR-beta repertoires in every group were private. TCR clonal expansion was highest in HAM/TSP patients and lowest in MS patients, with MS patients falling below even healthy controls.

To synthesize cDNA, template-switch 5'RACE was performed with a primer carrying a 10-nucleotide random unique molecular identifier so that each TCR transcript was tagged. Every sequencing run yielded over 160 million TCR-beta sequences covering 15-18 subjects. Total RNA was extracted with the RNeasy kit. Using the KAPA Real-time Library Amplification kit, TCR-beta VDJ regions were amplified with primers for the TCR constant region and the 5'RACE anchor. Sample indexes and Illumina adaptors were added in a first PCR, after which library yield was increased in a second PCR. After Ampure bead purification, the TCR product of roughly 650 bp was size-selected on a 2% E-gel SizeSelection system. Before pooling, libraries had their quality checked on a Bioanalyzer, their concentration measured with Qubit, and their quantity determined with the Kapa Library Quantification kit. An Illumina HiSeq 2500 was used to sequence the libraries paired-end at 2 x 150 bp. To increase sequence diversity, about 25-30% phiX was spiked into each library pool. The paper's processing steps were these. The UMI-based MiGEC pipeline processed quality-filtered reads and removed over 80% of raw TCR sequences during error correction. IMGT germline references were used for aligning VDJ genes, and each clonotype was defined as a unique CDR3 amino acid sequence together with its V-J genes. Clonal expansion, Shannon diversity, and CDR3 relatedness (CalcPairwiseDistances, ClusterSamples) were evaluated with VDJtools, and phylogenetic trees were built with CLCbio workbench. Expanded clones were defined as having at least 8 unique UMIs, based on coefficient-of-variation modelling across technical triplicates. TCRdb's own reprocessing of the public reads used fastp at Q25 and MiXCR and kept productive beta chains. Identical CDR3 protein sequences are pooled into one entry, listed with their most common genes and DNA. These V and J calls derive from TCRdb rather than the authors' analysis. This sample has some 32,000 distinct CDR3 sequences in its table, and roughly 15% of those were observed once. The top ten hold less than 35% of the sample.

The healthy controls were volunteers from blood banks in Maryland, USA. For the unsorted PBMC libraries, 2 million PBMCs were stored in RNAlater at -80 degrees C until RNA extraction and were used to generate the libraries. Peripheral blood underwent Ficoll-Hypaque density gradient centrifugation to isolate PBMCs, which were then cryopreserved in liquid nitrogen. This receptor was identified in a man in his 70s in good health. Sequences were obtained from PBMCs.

The nucleotides are TGTGCCAGCAGCTTAGAGGGGAGGGGGCGCGCAGATACGCAGTATTTT. It is translated as CASSLEGRGRADTQYF. Here the chain combines TRBV7-2 and TRBJ2-3; the D match is possibly TRBD1 or TRBD2, with 7 bases aligned in each. V is cut by 1 base and J by 4 bases, and the space between the germline ends is 15 bases. Taken from cysteine to phenylalanine, the CDR3 has 16 residues. This entry keeps only the CDR3 DNA: 48 bases, framed from base 1. Sequences SGHTA (CDR1) and FQGNSA (CDR2) are obtained from the germline V gene.